This entry lists 5 T cell receptor beta chains sequenced from one sample in a study of T cells in Graves' hyperthyroidism and ophthalmopathy. Amplified TCR beta CDR3 regions derived from RNA transcripts. Carried out on the TCR CDR3, a first-round RT-PCR used the HTBI primer set. TCRdb passed the multiplex PCR reads through MiXCR, listing each CDR3 protein once. The sample lists over 700,000 distinct CDR3 sequences; over 35% were seen once. Sequencing was done on a sample of blood. The receptor source for this set is a man between 18 and 35 years old with Graves' hyperthyroidism.

This clonotype was detected only a few times. The V call is TRBV15, the J call TRBJ2-7; 12 bases agree with TRBD1. After removal of 3 bases from V and 7 bases from J, the junction contained 7 bases not matched to a gene. The CDR3 is 15 amino acids. CDR1 is LNHNV and CDR2 is YYDKDF in the germline V gene (reference sequence). In DNA, the CDR3 is TGTGCCACCAGCAGTCCCGGGACAGGGGGCGAAGAGCAGTACTTC. Its translation: CATSSPGTGGEEQYF.

This clonotype was counted a few times. The junction departs from the called germline gene at one end, perhaps through a read error. V usage is TRBV20-1 and J usage is TRBJ2-7, with TRBD2 as a possible D gene (5 bases). The CDR3 length is 14 residues. Germline values: CDR1 DFQATT, CDR2 SNEGSKA (reference sequence). CDR3 sequence: CSGRGAELGYEQYF. Here the CDR3 DNA reads TGCAGTGGTAGAGGAGCGGAGCTGGGGTACGAGCAGTACTTC.

CDR3 sequence reads: CASSVGQTSYGYTF. The CDR3 DNA is TGTGCCAGCAGCGTCGGGCAGACCTCCTATGGCTACACCTTC. The rearrangement links TRBV9 to TRBJ1-2; D call uncertain. CDR3 length: 14 residues. Trimming took 2 bases from V and 4 from J, leaving 12 bases between them. Looked up from germline, CDR1 is SGDLS and CDR2 is YYNGEE.

This chain uses TRBV11-1 with TRBJ1-3, with D maybe TRBD1 (6 bases). The V end lost 5 bases, the J end lost 0 bases, and 14 bases lay between the germline ends. The CDR3 length is 16 residues. Germline V lookup: CDR1 SGHAT, CDR2 FQDESV (reference sequence). CDR3 protein: CASSIDRSFSGNTIYF. The DNA for the CDR3 is TGTGCCAGCAGCATTGACAGGTCCTTCTCTGGAAACACCATATATTTT.

Comment on this clonotype: A much larger clone differs by one base, so this may be a read error. The V gene is TRBV24-1, the J gene TRBJ2-2; unclear D gene. The CDR3 sequence is 16 residues long. Trimming pared 5 bases from V and 4 bases from J, leaving 16 bases between. The V gene's germline CDR1 is KGHDR and CDR2 SFDVKD. Written as DNA, the CDR3 is TGTGCCACCAGTGTTAGTTCAAGGATGCCCACCGGGGAGCTGTTTTTT. This codes for CATSVSSRMPTGELFF.